This TCR beta chain was documented in a study of T cell responses to AZD1222 COVID-19 vaccine. Study in general: Both about-4-week and about-12-week second-dose recipients were combined.

Sequencing used immunoSEQ multiplex PCR; TCRdb keeps in-frame clones, though not all of them. The sample consists of 70,000 to 90,000 clones, roughly 86% of them appearing once. CDR3 size: 15 residues. Germline V gene sequence: CDR1 SGHAT, CDR2 FQNNGV. V lost 7 bases, J lost 0 bases, and 16 bases lay in between. Study outcomes and limitations: The study found vaccine-associated CD4 TCRs spanning spike, dominant at 160-218 and 743-854.

Regarding this clone: Its antigen remains unidentified.

The chain joins TRBV11-2 to TRBJ2-7, with a possible D match to TRBD1 (5 bases). The receptor's source is an adult in good health. The material sequenced was peripheral blood, taken on day 0 of AZD1222 vaccination. CDR3 amino acids: CASTATRGTSYEQYF. CDR3 nucleotides: TGTGCCAGCACCGCAACAAGGGGAACCTCCTACGAGCAGTACTTC.